The 7 T cell receptor beta chains in this list originate from one sample, sequenced in a study of shared clonotypes between healthy human individuals. The method was immunoSEQ multiplex PCR; TCRdb's version includes in-frame clones alone and lacks a portion of them. This table has 2 million to 3 million clones, approximately 93% appearing once. Sequenced material: naive CD4+ T cells from PBMCs. The subset is: CD45RA+ positively selected. The source is a young man in good health. Some clones in this sample may be carry-over from other donors' samples.

About this clone itself: The sample holds other DNA sequences that translate to the same CDR3. V is TRBV5-1 and J is TRBJ2-7, with 8 nucleotides matching TRBD2. The CDR3 consists of 15 residues. V dropped 2 bases and J dropped 4; count of bases not matched to a gene: 8. In germline, CDR1 is SGHRS, CDR2 YFSETQ. CDR3 sequence: CASSLGLAGGYEQYF. The CDR3 DNA reads as TGCGCCAGCAGCTTAGGTCTAGCGGGCGGTTACGAGCAGTACTTC. The full variable domain, in which reference TRBV5-1 and TRBJ2-7 provide the parts outside the CDR3, is KAGVTQTPRYLIKTRGQQVTLSCSPISGHRSVSWYQQTPGQGLQFLFEYFSETQRNKGNFPGRFSGRQFSNSRSEMNVSTLELGDSALYLCASSLGLAGGYEQYFGPGTRLTVT.

The V gene is TRBV4-1, the J gene TRBJ2-6; D is ambiguous. V was trimmed by 0 bases and J by 0 bases, leaving 3 bases between them. The CDR3 runs 15 residues. Germline V CDR1 and CDR2: MGHRA, YSYEKL. Here the CDR3 reads CASSQDPSGANVLTF. The CDR3 nucleotides are TGCGCCAGCAGCCAAGATCCCTCTGGGGCCAACGTCCTGACTTTC.

V gene TRBV2 combines with J gene TRBJ1-2; D is possibly TRBD1 (5 bases). V was shortened by 8 bases and J by 2 bases, with 18 bases between the two germline ends. CDR1 SNHLY and CDR2 FYNNEI come from the germline V gene. There are 15 residues in the CDR3. CDR3 nucleotides: TGTGCCAGCGGCGGGTTGGCAGGGAAAAACTATGGCTACACCTTC. Translated: CASGGLAGKNYGYTF.

In DNA, the CDR3 is TGTGCCAGCAGCGAATTATCTAGCATCCCACCGTTCTTC. Translated, it gives CASSELSSIPPFF. The chain links TRBV9 to TRBJ2-1, with D possibly matching TRBD2 (5 bases). V lost 3 bases to trimming and J lost 15 bases, with 19 bases between them. CDR3 size: 13 residues. The V gene's germline CDR1 is SGDLS and CDR2 YYNGEE. Filled out from reference TRBV9 and TRBJ2-1, the complete variable domain reads DSGVTQTPKHLITATGQRVTLRCSPRSGDLSVYWYQQSLDQGLQFLIQYYNGEERAKGNILERFSAQQFPDLHSELNLSSLELGDSALYFCASSELSSIPPFFGPGTRLTVL.

The chain combines TRBV25-1 with TRBJ1-1; D possibly corresponds to TRBD1 (5 bases). V lost 5 bases to trimming and J lost 5 bases, with 15 bases between them. Germline V gives CDR1 MGHDK, CDR2 SYGVNS. This CDR3 is built from 14 residues. The CDR3 coding sequence is TGTGCCAGCAGTCCCAGGGCGGCCGGGACTGAAGCTTTCTTT. Encoded protein: CASSPRAAGTEAFF.

The chain employs TRBV11-2 and TRBJ1-4; TRBD1 aligns across 8 bases. The CDR3 spans 14 residues. Germline V gene sequence: CDR1 SGHAT, CDR2 FQNNGV. The junction had 8 bases not matched to a gene; V was cut back by 10 bases and J by 4 bases. The CDR3 DNA reads TGTGCCACCTTAAAACAGGGGGTTAATGAAAAACTGTTTTTT. It is translated as CATLKQGVNEKLFF.

The chain recombines TRBV18 with TRBJ2-7; tentatively, D is TRBD1 (6 bases). This CDR3 is built from 13 residues. V was cut by 5 bases and J by 0 bases, with 8 bases left in between. Germline V lookup: CDR1 KGHSH, CDR2 LQKENI. CDR3 in DNA: TGTGCCAGCTCAGCGGACAGCTCCTACGAGCAGTACTTC. It is translated as CASSADSSYEQYF.